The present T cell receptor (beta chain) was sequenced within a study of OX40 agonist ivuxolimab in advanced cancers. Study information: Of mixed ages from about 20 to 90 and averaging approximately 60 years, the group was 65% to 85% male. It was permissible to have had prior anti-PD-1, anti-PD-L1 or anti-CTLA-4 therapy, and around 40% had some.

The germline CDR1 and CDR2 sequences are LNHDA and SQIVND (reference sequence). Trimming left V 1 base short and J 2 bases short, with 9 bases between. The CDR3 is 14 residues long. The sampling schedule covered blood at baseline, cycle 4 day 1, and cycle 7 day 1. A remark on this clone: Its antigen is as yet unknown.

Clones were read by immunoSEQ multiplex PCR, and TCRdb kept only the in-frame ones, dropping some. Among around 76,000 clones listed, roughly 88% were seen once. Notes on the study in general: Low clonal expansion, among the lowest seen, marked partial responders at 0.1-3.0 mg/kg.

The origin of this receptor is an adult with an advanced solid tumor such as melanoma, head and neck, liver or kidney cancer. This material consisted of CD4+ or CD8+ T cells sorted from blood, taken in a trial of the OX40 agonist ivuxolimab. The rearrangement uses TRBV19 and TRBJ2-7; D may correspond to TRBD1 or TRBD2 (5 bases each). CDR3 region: CASSIGGPPYEQYF. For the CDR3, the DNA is TGTGCCAGTAGTATAGGGGGACCACCCTACGAGCAGTACTTC.